The 17 T cell receptor beta chains below all came from one sample that was sequenced in a study of blood T cell repertoires in COVID-19. The method was immunoSEQ multiplex PCR; TCRdb's version includes in-frame clones alone and lacks a portion of them. The sample has approximately 340,000 clones, more than 70% seen once. Sequenced material: peripheral blood. Receptor source: a man aged 25 to 40 with active or convalescent COVID-19.

The rearrangement links TRBV5-1 to TRBJ2-6; tentatively, D is TRBD2 (6 bases). The CDR3 is 18 amino acids. V was trimmed by 2 bases and J by 1 base, leaving 16 bases between them. CDR1 is SGHRS and CDR2 is YFSETQ in the germline V gene. Here the CDR3 reads CASSFGGIPQSGANVLTF. The CDR3 DNA sequence: TGCGCCAGCAGCTTTGGGGGGATTCCCCAGTCTGGGGCCAACGTCCTGACTTTC.

The chain has TRBV11-2 and TRBJ2-1, with TRBD2 matching 8 bases. V dropped 2 bases and J dropped 6; count of bases not matched to a gene: 3. CDR1 is SGHAT, CDR2 FQNNGV, per germline. This CDR3 contains 14 residues. The chain's CDR3 is CASSLYGRANEQFF. The CDR3 region has the DNA TGTGCCAGCAGCTTATACGGGAGGGCCAATGAGCAGTTCTTC.

This clone has a handful of counts. J is TRBJ1-5 and V is TRBV28; TRBD1 agrees at 8 bases. V was clipped by 5 bases and J by 5 bases; unmatched bases: 17. There are 18 residues in the CDR3. Germline assignment: CDR1 MDHEN and CDR2 SYDVKM. CDR3 sequence: CASSPSGGLGSIDQPQHF. CDR3 nucleotides: TGTGCCAGCAGTCCTTCAGGGGGCCTGGGGTCCATCGATCAGCCCCAGCATTTT.

A few counts support this clone. The V and J genes are TRBV27 and TRBJ2-1; TRBD2 matches at 13 bases. The CDR3 extends over 15 amino acids. The germline V gene has CDR1 MNHEY and CDR2 SMNVEV (reference sequence). Germline trimming cut 3 bases from V and 5 bases from J; bases unmatched to any gene: 1. The CDR3 protein is CASSLTSGRNNEQFF. The CDR3 region has the DNA TGTGCCAGCAGTTTGACTAGCGGGAGGAACAATGAGCAGTTCTTC.

CDR3 sequence reads: CASSYSGFRGPQHF. The CDR3 nucleotides read TGTGCCAGCAGTTACTCGGGATTCCGGGGGCCCCAGCATTTT. The genes are TRBV6-5 and TRBJ1-5; D gene ambiguous. The CDR3 contains 14 residues. V gave up 0 bases and J gave up 9 bases, with 12 bases separating them. Germline CDR1 and CDR2: MNHEY and SVGAGI.

V usage is TRBV19 and J usage is TRBJ2-7; 10 bases are a match to TRBD2. The length of the CDR3 is 15 residues. CDR1 and CDR2 from the germline V gene are LNHDA and SQIVND (reference sequence). Trimming removed 4 bases from V and 2 bases from J; junction bases left unmatched: 5. CDR3: CASSSSGTSAYEQYF. DNA of the CDR3: TGTGCCAGTAGTAGCTCCGGGACTAGCGCCTACGAGCAGTACTTC.

The gene calls are TRBV6-5 and TRBJ2-4; 7 bases align to TRBD2. The junction had 11 bases not matched to a gene; V was cut back by 8 bases and J by 7 bases. CDR1 is MNHEY, CDR2 SVGAGI, per germline. The CDR3 totals 14 residues. CDR3 in amino acids: CASWEGAPSNIQYF. CDR3 DNA sequence: TGTGCCAGCTGGGAGGGCGCCCCGTCCAACATTCAGTACTTC.

The chain uses TRBV5-1 and TRBJ2-3; 15 bases line up with TRBD2. Per the germline V gene, CDR1 is SGHRS and CDR2 is YFSETQ. V was clipped by 3 bases and J by 0 bases; unmatched bases: 2. The CDR3 has 17 amino acids. CDR3 nucleotide sequence: TGCGCCAGCAGCTCGGGACTAGCGGGGGGAAGCACAGATACGCAGTATTTT. This sequence encodes CASSSGLAGGSTDTQYF.

CDR3 residues: CASSPQRGGVYNEQFF. CDR3 sequence (DNA): TGTGCCAGCAGCCCCCAGCGGGGGGGGGTCTACAATGAGCAGTTCTTC. The chain employs TRBV7-9 and TRBJ2-1, with 10 bases that match TRBD2. The CDR3 loop spans 16 amino acids. CDR1 is SEHNR, CDR2 FQNEAQ, per germline (reference sequence). V dropped 5 bases and J dropped 3; count of bases not matched to a gene: 7.

J is TRBJ2-3 and V is TRBV7-2, with 11 bases matching TRBD2. Germline-derived CDR1 and CDR2 are SGHTA and FQGNSA. The CDR3 extends over 15 amino acids. Trimming took 5 bases from V and 2 from J; bases not matched to a gene: 3. The chain's CDR3 is CASSLTSGVTDTQYF. The CDR3 DNA follows: TGTGCCAGCAGCCTGACTAGCGGGGTCACAGATACGCAGTATTTT.

The chain is built from TRBV20-1 and TRBJ2-3; TRBD2 might be the D (5 bases). V shed 3 bases and J shed 4 bases, with 14 bases lying between them. This CDR3 has 14 residues. The germline V gene has CDR1 DFQATT and CDR2 SNEGSKA (reference sequence). The CDR3 loop reads CSASTRDRADTQYF. The DNA for the CDR3 is TGCAGTGCTAGTACTAGAGATCGGGCAGATACGCAGTATTTT.

V gene TRBV28 combines with J gene TRBJ1-2, with a weak D call TRBD1 (5 bases). This CDR3 has 13 residues. Germline V gene data show CDR1 as MDHEN and CDR2 as SYDVKM. V was pared by 3 bases and J by 5 bases, with 10 bases between. As DNA, the CDR3 is TGTGCCAGCAGTTTCCCAGGGAGGTATGGCTACACCTTC. It is translated as CASSFPGRYGYTF.

The V and J genes are TRBV15 and TRBJ2-2; 8 bases agree with TRBD1. Trimming took 4 bases from V and 1 from J; bases not matched to a gene: 17. The CDR3 loop spans 20 amino acids. Germline V gene data show CDR1 as LNHNV and CDR2 as YYDKDF (reference sequence). This CDR3 is CATSTHLILSGTGNTGELFF. The CDR3 DNA is TGTGCCACCAGCACTCACTTGATCCTTTCCGGGACAGGGAACACCGGGGAGCTGTTTTTT.

The chain carries TRBV7-9 and TRBJ2-7; D might be TRBD2 (6 bases). This CDR3 has 15 amino acids. V was shortened by 2 bases and J by 3 bases, with 14 bases between the two germline ends. The germline CDR1 and CDR2 sequences are SEHNR and FQNEAQ (reference sequence). The chain's CDR3 is CASSLSVGGSYEQYF. The CDR3 DNA reads as TGTGCCAGCAGCTTATCGGTGGGAGGAAGCTACGAGCAGTACTTC. The full variable domain, completed using reference TRBV7-9 and TRBJ2-7, is DTGVSQNPRHKITKRGQNVTFRCDPISEHNRLYWYRQTLGQGPEFLTYFQNEAQLEKSRLLSDRFSAERPKGSFSTLEIQRTEQGDSAMYLCASSLSVGGSYEQYFGPGTRLTVT.

The J gene is TRBJ2-1, the V gene TRBV7-9; TRBD2 agrees at 9 bases. With 0 bases clipped from V and 4 bases from J, the junction kept 4 bases outside the gene matches. This CDR3 spans 16 amino acids. The V gene's germline CDR1 is SEHNR and CDR2 FQNEAQ (reference sequence). CDR3 coding DNA: TGTGCCAGCAGCTTAGCTCTAGCGGGGTATTACAATGAGCAGTTCTTC. This encodes CASSLALAGYYNEQFF.

The genes are TRBV18 and TRBJ2-2; D not certain. V was pared by 5 bases and J by 2 bases, with 9 bases between. Germline assignment: CDR1 KGHSH and CDR2 LQKENI. This CDR3 is 14 amino acids long. CDR3 sequence reads: CASSGPTNTGELFF. In nucleotides, the CDR3 is TGTGCCAGCTCAGGGCCTACCAACACCGGGGAGCTGTTTTTT.

The V call is TRBV5-1, the J call TRBJ2-2; possibly TRBD2 for D (5 bases). CDR1 SGHRS and CDR2 YFSETQ come from the germline V gene. The CDR3 is made up of 15 amino acids. The V gene lost 4 bases and the J gene lost 3 bases, with 13 bases spanning the gap. The CDR3 is CASSPGTMDTGELFF. In DNA form, the CDR3 reads TGCGCCAGCAGCCCGGGAACGATGGACACCGGGGAGCTGTTTTTT.